A single sample is the source of the 27 T cell receptor beta chains below, sequenced in a study of long-term antiretroviral therapy in people with HIV. immunoSEQ v3.0 was run at survey level. The repertoire was sequenced with immunoSEQ multiplex PCR; TCRdb's copy has only in-frame clones and lacks some. The sample gives 6,000 or so clones, 77% of which show up once; 15% is in the top ten. The sequencing here drew on unsorted PBMCs, taken 0.5 years before starting antiretroviral therapy. Every receptor here comes from a man in his forties with HIV.

This clone has a handful of counts. The genes are TRBV5-6 and TRBJ2-2; the D gene is possibly TRBD1 (5 bases). The V end was cut by 2 bases, the J end by 10 bases, with 9 bases between. The CDR3 covers 12 residues. Germline loops: CDR1 SGHDT, CDR2 YYEEEE. The CDR3 DNA sequence: TGTGCCAGCAGCTTCAGGGTAGAGGAGCTGTTTTTT. Protein: CASSFRVEELFF.

The V and J genes are TRBV30 and TRBJ1-4, with 9 bases identical to TRBD1. The V gene's germline CDR1 is GTSNPN and CDR2 SVGIG (reference sequence). The CDR3 length is 14 residues. V gave up 5 bases and J gave up 7 bases; unmatched junction bases: 8. The CDR3 DNA is TGTGCCTGGGCTTCCGGGACAGGGTCTGAAAAACTGTTTTTT. Protein product: CAWASGTGSEKLFF.

CDR3 sequence: CASSLTGAYGYTF. CDR3 bases: TGTGCCAGCAGCTTAACAGGAGCTTATGGCTACACCTTC. The genes are TRBV11-2 and TRBJ1-2; weak D call: TRBD1 (5 bases). The V end lost 2 bases, the J end lost 5 bases, and 9 bases lay between the germline ends. This CDR3 is built from 13 residues. CDR1 is SGHAT, CDR2 FQNNGV, per germline.

V and J are TRBV25-1 and TRBJ2-2; D is perhaps TRBD1 (5 bases). From germline, CDR1 is MGHDK and CDR2 SYGVNS. The V and J ends lost 3 bases and 3 bases respectively, with 11 bases between them. This CDR3 is built from 15 residues. The CDR3 spells CASSDSRGYTGELFF. CDR3 DNA: TGTGCCAGCAGTGACTCTAGGGGATACACCGGGGAGCTGTTTTTT.

This clone turned up a few times. The chain employs TRBV19 and TRBJ1-2, with 7 bases matching TRBD1. This CDR3 has 13 residues. Trimming cost V 6 bases and J 0 bases; bases outside gene matches: 1. CDR1 is LNHDA, CDR2 SQIVND, per germline (reference sequence). Here the CDR3 DNA reads TGTGCCAGTAGGACAGGGTCTAACTATGGCTACACCTTC. It specifies CASRTGSNYGYTF.

The gene calls are TRBV19 and TRBJ2-2; D tentatively fits TRBD1 or TRBD2 (5 bases each). There are 15 residues in the CDR3. Deletions cut 2 bases from V and 4 bases from J, with 11 bases between. The V gene's germline CDR1 is LNHDA and CDR2 SQIVND (reference sequence). The CDR3 sequence is CASSIKWGITGELFF. CDR3 bases: TGTGCCAGTAGTATAAAGTGGGGGATCACCGGGGAGCTGTTTTTT.

The chain links TRBV7-9 to TRBJ2-4; D is perhaps TRBD1 (6 bases). CDR1 SEHNR and CDR2 FQNEAQ come from the germline V gene (reference sequence). The CDR3 runs to 13 residues. V was cut by 4 bases and J by 7 bases, with 11 bases left in between. CDR3 in DNA: TGTGCCAGCAGCTCTACGGACAGTAACATTCAGTACTTC. Amino acid sequence: CASSSTDSNIQYF.

This chain joins TRBV19 and TRBJ2-3; 9 bases match TRBD2. The CDR3 covers 14 residues. The germline V gene encodes CDR1 LNHDA and CDR2 SQIVND (reference sequence). V trimming: 6 bases; J trimming: 7 bases; junction bases outside the gene matches: 8. The CDR3 loop is CASRHAGGPYTQYF. Written as DNA, the CDR3 is TGTGCCAGTAGACATGCGGGGGGGCCTTATACGCAGTATTTT. Based on the CDR3 plus reference TRBV19 and TRBJ2-3, the full variable domain is DGGITQSPKYLFRKEGQNVTLSCEQNLNHDAMYWYRQDPGQGLRLIYYSQIVNDFQKGDIAEGYSVSREKKESFPLTVTSAQKNPTAFYLCASRHAGGPYTQYFGPGTRLTVL.

The sample holds one count of this clone. The chain links TRBV21-1 to TRBJ2-7; TRBD1, as called in the table, went unchecked against the DNA. TRBV21-1 is a pseudogene. The CDR3 has 14 residues. The CDR3 DNA follows: TGTGCCAGCAGCAAACAGGGCAGAACCGACGAGCAGTACTTC. It encodes CASSKQGRTDEQYF.

The rearrangement links TRBV5-5 to TRBJ2-1; 8 bases agree with TRBD2. Unmatched junction bases numbered 2, after V lost 1 base and J lost 2 bases. The germline CDR1 and CDR2 sequences are SGHKS and YYEKEE (reference sequence). The length of the CDR3 is 15 residues. CDR3: CASSLTSGTYNEQFF. The CDR3, as DNA: TGTGCCAGCAGCTTGACTAGCGGAACCTACAATGAGCAGTTCTTC.

The CDR3 loop is CASSIEQGDYEQYF. The CDR3 bases are TGTGCCAGTAGTATAGAACAGGGTGACTACGAGCAGTACTTC. The chain recombines TRBV19 with TRBJ2-7; tentatively, D is TRBD1 (6 bases). Deletions cut 0 bases from V and 3 bases from J, with 9 bases between. CDR1 and CDR2 (germline): LNHDA, SQIVND (reference sequence). This CDR3 is 14 amino acids long.

This chain uses TRBV7-2 with TRBJ2-7; D is tentatively TRBD1 or TRBD2 (6 bases each). Germline V gene sequence: CDR1 SGHTA, CDR2 FQGNSA. The CDR3 has 16 amino acids. Trimming cost V 1 base and J 2 bases, with 15 bases left between them. Here the CDR3 DNA reads TGTGCCAGCAGCTTAGACCCCGGGGGCCCTACCTACGAGCAGTACTTC. Translating gives CASSLDPGGPTYEQYF.

The genes are TRBV27 and TRBJ1-5; possibly TRBD1 for D (6 bases). CDR3 length: 16 residues. With 2 bases removed from V and 1 base from J, the gap between germline ends came to 12 bases. Germline CDR1 is MNHEY and CDR2 is SMNVEV (reference sequence). CDR3 loop: CASSLKPGVSNQPQHF. The CDR3 DNA follows: TGTGCCAGCAGTTTAAAGCCAGGGGTGAGCAATCAGCCCCAGCATTTT.

The rearrangement joins TRBV7-8 to TRBJ1-6; unclear D gene. Trimming pared 5 bases from V and 7 bases from J, leaving 27 bases between. This CDR3 is 19 amino acids long. Germline-derived CDR1 and CDR2 are SGHVS and FQNEAQ. DNA of the CDR3: TGTGCCAGCAGCCACATAAGGGCAGATGTGTCCTACCCGAATTCACCCCTCCACTTT. This codes for CASSHIRADVSYPNSPLHF.

This sequence joins TRBV4-3 and TRBJ2-3; 10 nucleotides match TRBD2. Germline lookup yields CDR1 LGHNA and CDR2 YSLEER. This CDR3 comprises 17 residues. The V gene end was trimmed by 0 bases and the J gene end by 5 bases; junction bases not matched to a gene: 8. The DNA of the CDR3 is TGCGCCAGCAGCCAAGAATCCCAGCGGGGGGGCGTAGATACGCAGTATTTT. This translates into CASSQESQRGGVDTQYF.

The rearrangement links TRBV29-1 to TRBJ2-1, with 16 bases identical to TRBD2. Germline loops: CDR1 SQVTM, CDR2 ANQGSEA. V gave up 4 bases and J gave up 8 bases; unmatched junction bases: 8. CDR3 length: 16 residues. CDR3 DNA: TGCAGCGTTGGGGGACTAGCGGGGGGGCCTGTAGATGAGCAGTTCTTC. Residues: CSVGGLAGGPVDEQFF.

This rearrangement joins TRBV29-1 to TRBJ1-1, with D possibly TRBD1 on 6 matching bases. The CDR3 contains 14 residues. Trimming left V 3 bases short and J 10 bases short, with 21 bases between. Germline lookup yields CDR1 SQVTM and CDR2 ANQGSEA. For the CDR3, the DNA is TGCAGCGTTGAGGGTGATCACAGGGTAGGAGGAGCTTTCTTT. This translates into CSVEGDHRVGGAFF.

The V call is TRBV18, the J call TRBJ1-1; tentatively, D is TRBD1 (5 bases). Trimming took 3 bases from V and 1 from J, leaving 12 bases between them. The CDR3 has 15 residues. Germline V gene data show CDR1 as KGHSH and CDR2 as LQKENI. The CDR3 is CASSPRAQANTEAFF. The CDR3 nucleotides are TGTGCCAGCTCACCCAGGGCACAGGCGAACACTGAAGCTTTCTTT.

The DNA of the CDR3 is TGTGCCAGCAGCAGAGAGGGCGAGCAGTACTTC. Translating it yields CASSREGEQYF. The rearrangement uses TRBV5-4 and TRBJ2-7, with TRBD2 as a possible D gene (5 bases). Germline V lookup: CDR1 SGHNT, CDR2 YYREEE (reference sequence). The CDR3 contains 11 residues. V shed 4 bases and J shed 6 bases, with 8 bases lying between them.

The chain is built from TRBV6-1 and TRBJ2-7, with 9 bases identical to TRBD2. This CDR3 has 12 residues. Germline V gives CDR1 MNHNS, CDR2 SASEGT. The V gene end was trimmed by 7 bases and the J gene end by 3 bases; junction bases not matched to a gene: 1. CDR3 region: CASNSGGYEQYF. The CDR3, as DNA: TGTGCCAGCAATAGCGGGGGCTACGAGCAGTACTTC.

The rearrangement links TRBV9 to TRBJ2-4, with TRBD1 matching 7 bases. Germline assignment: CDR1 SGDLS and CDR2 YYNGEE. V lost 4 bases and J lost 9; bases outside the gene matches: 7. The length of the CDR3 is 13 residues. CDR3 coding DNA: TGTGCCAGCAGCACACAGGGGTCCAGCATTCAGTACTTC. As protein: CASSTQGSSIQYF.

The rearrangement links TRBV7-9 to TRBJ1-3, with a tentative D call TRBD1 (6 bases). This CDR3 comprises 13 residues. V was pared by 5 bases and J by 5 bases, with 10 bases between. Germline lookup yields CDR1 SEHNR and CDR2 FQNEAQ (reference sequence). CDR3 bases: TGTGCCAGCAGCCGAAGGGGGAGAAACACCATATATTTT. Its protein is CASSRRGRNTIYF.

This clone has just one count. V is TRBV4-3 and J is TRBJ1-2; D uncertain. CDR1 is LGHNA and CDR2 is YSLEER in the germline V gene. The CDR3 is made up of 14 amino acids. V was clipped by 3 bases and J by 0 bases, with 8 bases between them. The CDR3 reads CASSQDFANYGYTF. CDR3 nucleotide sequence: TGCGCCAGCAGCCAGGACTTCGCTAACTATGGCTACACCTTC.

The chain employs TRBV5-1 and TRBJ1-1, with D possibly being TRBD1 (6 bases). Germline CDR1 reads SGHRS; CDR2 reads YFSETQ. The CDR3 length is 16 residues. Between the trimmed V and J ends, which lost 3 bases and 0 bases, there was a span of 15 bases. In DNA, the CDR3 is TGCGCCAGCAGCTCCCGGGACACCTATATGAACACTGAAGCTTTCTTT. The encoded protein is CASSSRDTYMNTEAFF.

The chain combines TRBV11-3 with TRBJ1-1, with D tentatively TRBD1 (6 bases). Germline CDR1 and CDR2: SGHNT and YENEEA. This CDR3 has 13 residues. V lost 5 bases and J lost 1, with 8 bases in between. The CDR3 here is CASSLGGNTEAFF. The CDR3 DNA reads TGTGCCAGCAGCCTAGGGGGGAACACTGAAGCTTTCTTT. Looking up the rest from reference TRBV11-3 and TRBJ1-1 gives the full variable domain: EAGVVQSPRYKIIEKKQPVAFWCNPISGHNTLYWYLQNLGQGPELLIRYENEEAVDDSQLPKDRFSAERLKGVDSTLKIQPAELGDSAVYLCASSLGGNTEAFFGQGTRLTVV.

This chain connects TRBV14 to TRBJ1-6; D remains unclear. The germline gives CDR1 SGHDN, CDR2 FVKESK. The CDR3 runs to 15 residues. Between the trimmed V and J ends, which lost 0 bases and 2 bases, there was a span of 5 bases. CDR3 nucleotides: TGTGCCAGCAGCCAAGAAGTTCCCTATAATTCACCCCTCCACTTT. Its translation is CASSQEVPYNSPLHF.

The sample holds a few counts of this clone. This chain links TRBV29-1 with TRBJ2-7; D is possibly TRBD1 or TRBD2 (5 bases each). V lost 7 bases, J lost 2 bases, and 9 bases lay in between. The CDR3 spans 11 residues. Germline V gene data show CDR1 as SQVTM and CDR2 as ANQGSEA. DNA for the CDR3: TGCAGCGGGGGGAGTACCTACGAGCAGTACTTC. Translating gives CSGGSTYEQYF.